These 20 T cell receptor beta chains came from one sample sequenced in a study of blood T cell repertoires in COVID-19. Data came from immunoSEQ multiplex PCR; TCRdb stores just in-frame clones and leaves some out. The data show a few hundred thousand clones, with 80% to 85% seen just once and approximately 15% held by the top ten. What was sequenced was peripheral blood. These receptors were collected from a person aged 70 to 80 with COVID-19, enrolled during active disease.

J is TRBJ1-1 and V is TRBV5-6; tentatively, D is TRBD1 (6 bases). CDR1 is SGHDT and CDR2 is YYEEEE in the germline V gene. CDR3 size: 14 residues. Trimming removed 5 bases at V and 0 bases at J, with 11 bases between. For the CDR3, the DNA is TGTGCCAGCAGGCGGACAGCCATGAACACTGAAGCTTTCTTT. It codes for CASRRTAMNTEAFF.

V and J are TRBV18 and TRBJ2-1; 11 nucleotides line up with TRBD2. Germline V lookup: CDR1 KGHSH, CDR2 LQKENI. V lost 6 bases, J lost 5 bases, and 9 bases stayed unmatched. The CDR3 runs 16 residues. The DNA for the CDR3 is TGTGCCAGCTCGCCCCTAGCGGGGGGCCTTAACAATGAGCAGTTCTTC. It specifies CASSPLAGGLNNEQFF.

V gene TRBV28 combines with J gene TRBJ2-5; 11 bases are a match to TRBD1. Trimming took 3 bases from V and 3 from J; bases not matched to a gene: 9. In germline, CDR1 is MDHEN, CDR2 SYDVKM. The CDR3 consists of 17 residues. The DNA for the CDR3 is TGTGCCAGCAGTTTCGGATACGGACAGGGGGCTAAAGAGACCCAGTACTTC. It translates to CASSFGYGQGAKETQYF.

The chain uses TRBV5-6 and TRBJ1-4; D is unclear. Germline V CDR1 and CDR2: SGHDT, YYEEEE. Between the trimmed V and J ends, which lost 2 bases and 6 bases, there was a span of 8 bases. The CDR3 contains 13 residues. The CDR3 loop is CASSFLRDEKLFF. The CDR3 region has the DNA TGTGCCAGCAGCTTTTTGCGGGATGAAAAACTGTTTTTT.

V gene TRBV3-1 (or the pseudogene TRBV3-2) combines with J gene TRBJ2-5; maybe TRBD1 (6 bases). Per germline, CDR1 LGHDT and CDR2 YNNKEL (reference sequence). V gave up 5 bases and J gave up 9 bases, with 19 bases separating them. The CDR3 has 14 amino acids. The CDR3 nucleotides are TGTGCCAGCAGCTTTTTCAGCGGCTCAGGGGCCCAGTACTTC. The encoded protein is CASSFFSGSGAQYF.

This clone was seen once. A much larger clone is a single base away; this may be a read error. CDR3 sequence: CASRGTSYEQYF. The CDR3 nucleotides read TGTGCCAGCAGGGGGACTTCCTACGAGCAGTACTTC. The chain combines TRBV2 with TRBJ2-7; a possible D gene is TRBD2 (6 bases). The CDR3 has 12 amino acids. CDR1 is SNHLY and CDR2 is FYNNEI in the germline V gene. Trimming stripped 6 bases from V and 1 base from J, with 7 bases between. Full variable domain (rest looked up from reference TRBV2 and TRBJ2-7): EPEVTQTPSHQVTQMGQEVILRCVPISNHLYFYWYRQILGQKVEFLVSFYNNEISEKSEIFDDQFSVERPDGSNFTLKIRSTKLEDSAMYFCASRGTSYEQYFGPGTRLTVT.

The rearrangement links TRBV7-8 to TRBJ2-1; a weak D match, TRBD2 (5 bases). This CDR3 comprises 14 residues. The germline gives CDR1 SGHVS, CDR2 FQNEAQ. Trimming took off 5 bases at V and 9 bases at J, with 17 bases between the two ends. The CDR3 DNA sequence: TGTGCCAGCAGCAGTGGAAGGGTCCGGGGTGAGCAGTTCTTC. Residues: CASSSGRVRGEQFF.

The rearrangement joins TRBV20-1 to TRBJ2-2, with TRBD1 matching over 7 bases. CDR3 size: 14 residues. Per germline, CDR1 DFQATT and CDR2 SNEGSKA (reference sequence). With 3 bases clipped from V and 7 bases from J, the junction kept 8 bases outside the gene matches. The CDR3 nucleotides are TGCAGTGCTAGTCATCCAGGGGGTTTCGGGGAGCTGTTTTTT. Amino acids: CSASHPGGFGELFF.

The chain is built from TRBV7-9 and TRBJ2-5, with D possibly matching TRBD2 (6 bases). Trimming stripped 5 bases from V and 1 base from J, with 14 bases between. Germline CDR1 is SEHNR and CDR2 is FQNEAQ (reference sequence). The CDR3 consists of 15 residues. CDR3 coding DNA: TGTGCCAGCAGCAACAGGCGGGGCTCCCAAGAGACCCAGTACTTC. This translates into CASSNRRGSQETQYF.

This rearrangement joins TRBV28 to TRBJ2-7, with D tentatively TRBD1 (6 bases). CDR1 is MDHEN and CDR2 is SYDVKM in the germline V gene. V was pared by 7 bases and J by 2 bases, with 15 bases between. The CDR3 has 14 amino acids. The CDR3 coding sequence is TGTGCCAGCAACCCCCCAGGGGTTACCTACGAGCAGTACTTC. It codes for CASNPPGVTYEQYF.

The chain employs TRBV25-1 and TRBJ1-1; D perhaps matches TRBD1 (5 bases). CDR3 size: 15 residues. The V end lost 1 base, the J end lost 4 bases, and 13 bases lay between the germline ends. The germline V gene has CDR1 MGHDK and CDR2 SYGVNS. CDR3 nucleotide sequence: TGTGCCAGCAGTGAATTACGGGGGATGGGCACTGAAGCTTTCTTT. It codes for CASSELRGMGTEAFF.

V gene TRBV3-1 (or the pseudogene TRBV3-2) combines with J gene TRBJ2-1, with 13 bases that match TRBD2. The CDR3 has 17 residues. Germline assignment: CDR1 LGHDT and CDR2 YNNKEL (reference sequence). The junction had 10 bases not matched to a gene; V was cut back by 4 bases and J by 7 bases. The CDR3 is CASSPTLTSGGANEQFF. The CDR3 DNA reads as TGTGCCAGCAGCCCGACCCTTACTAGCGGGGGGGCAAATGAGCAGTTCTTC.

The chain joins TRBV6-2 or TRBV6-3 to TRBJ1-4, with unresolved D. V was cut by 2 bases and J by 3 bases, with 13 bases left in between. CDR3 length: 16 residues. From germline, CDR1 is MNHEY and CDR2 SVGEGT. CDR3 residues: CASSYVGGGANEKLFF. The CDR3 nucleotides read TGTGCCAGCAGTTACGTGGGAGGTGGGGCTAATGAAAAACTGTTTTTT.

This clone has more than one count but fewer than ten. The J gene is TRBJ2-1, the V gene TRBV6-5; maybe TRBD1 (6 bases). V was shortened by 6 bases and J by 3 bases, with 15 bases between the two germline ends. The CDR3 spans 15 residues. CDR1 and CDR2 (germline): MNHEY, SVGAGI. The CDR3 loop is CASSPTGILYNEQFF. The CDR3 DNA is TGTGCCAGCAGCCCCACAGGGATACTCTACAATGAGCAGTTCTTC.

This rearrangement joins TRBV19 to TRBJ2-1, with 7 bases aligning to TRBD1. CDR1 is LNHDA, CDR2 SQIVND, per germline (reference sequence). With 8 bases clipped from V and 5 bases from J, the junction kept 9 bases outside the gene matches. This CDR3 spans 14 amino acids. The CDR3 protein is CASVARDRHNEQFF. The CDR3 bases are TGTGCCAGTGTAGCCCGGGACAGACACAATGAGCAGTTCTTC.

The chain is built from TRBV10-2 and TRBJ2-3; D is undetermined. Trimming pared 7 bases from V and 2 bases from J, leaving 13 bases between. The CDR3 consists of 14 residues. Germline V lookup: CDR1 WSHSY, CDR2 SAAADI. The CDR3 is CASTGLDLTDTQYF. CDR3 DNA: TGCGCCAGCACCGGCCTAGATCTCACAGATACGCAGTATTTT.

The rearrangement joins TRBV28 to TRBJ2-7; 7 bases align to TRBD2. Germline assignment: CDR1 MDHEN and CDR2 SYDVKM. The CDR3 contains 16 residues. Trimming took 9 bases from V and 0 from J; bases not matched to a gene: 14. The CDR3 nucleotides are TGTGCCAGTTTCTCCCGTGGGGGGGGGTCCTCCTACGAGCAGTACTTC. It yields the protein CASFSRGGGSSYEQYF. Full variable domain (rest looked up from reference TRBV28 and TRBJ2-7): DVKVTQSSRYLVKRTGEKVFLECVQDMDHENMFWYRQDPGLGLRLIYFSYDVKMKEKGDIPEGYSVSREKKERFSLILESASTNQTSMYLCASFSRGGGSSYEQYFGPGTRLTVT.

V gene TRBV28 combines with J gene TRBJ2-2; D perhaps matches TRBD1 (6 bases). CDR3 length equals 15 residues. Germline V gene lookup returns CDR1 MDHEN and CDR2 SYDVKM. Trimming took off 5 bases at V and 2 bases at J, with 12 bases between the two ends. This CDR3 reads CASSQGTANTGELFF. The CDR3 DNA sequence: TGTGCCAGCAGTCAGGGGACCGCAAACACCGGGGAGCTGTTTTTT. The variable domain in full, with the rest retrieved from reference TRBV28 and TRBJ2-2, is DVKVTQSSRYLVKRTGEKVFLECVQDMDHENMFWYRQDPGLGLRLIYFSYDVKMKEKGDIPEGYSVSREKKERFSLILESASTNQTSMYLCASSQGTANTGELFFGEGSRLTVL.

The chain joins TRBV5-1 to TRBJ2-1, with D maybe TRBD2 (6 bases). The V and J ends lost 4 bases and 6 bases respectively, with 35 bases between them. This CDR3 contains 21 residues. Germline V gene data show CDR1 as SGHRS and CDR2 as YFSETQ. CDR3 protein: CASSRTGAVGGRERISNEQFF. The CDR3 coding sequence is TGCGCCAGCAGCCGGACGGGAGCGGTTGGAGGAAGGGAAAGGATAAGCAATGAGCAGTTCTTC. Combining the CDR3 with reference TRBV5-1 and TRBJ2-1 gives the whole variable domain KAGVTQTPRYLIKTRGQQVTLSCSPISGHRSVSWYQQTPGQGLQFLFEYFSETQRNKGNFPGRFSGRQFSNSRSEMNVSTLELGDSALYLCASSRTGAVGGRERISNEQFFGPGTRLTVL.

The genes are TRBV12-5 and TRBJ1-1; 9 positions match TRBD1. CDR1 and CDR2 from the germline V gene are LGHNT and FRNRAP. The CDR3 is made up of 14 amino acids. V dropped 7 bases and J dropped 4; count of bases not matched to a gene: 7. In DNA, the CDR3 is TGTGCTAGTGTCCCAAGGGACAGGGTCACTGAAGCTTTCTTT. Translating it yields CASVPRDRVTEAFF.